This T cell receptor beta chain was captured by sequencing in a study of cytomegalovirus exposure and HLA in healthy donors. This CDR3 contains 15 residues. The germline CDR1 and CDR2 sequences are SGHAT and FQNNGV. Deletions cut 5 bases from V and 0 bases from J, with 11 bases between. PCR involved 60 Vbeta and 13 Jbeta primers. Method: immunoSEQ multiplex PCR; TCRdb's copy keeps in-frame clones and lacks some. This table has about 180,000 clones, roughly 84% appearing once. Regarding donors, all were healthy bone marrow donors. J is TRBJ1-3 and V is TRBV11-2; a possible D gene is TRBD1 (6 bases). Sequencing used PBMCs. The sequence was collected from a boy under 10 years old in good health and CMV-seronegative. The CDR3 sequence is CASSVGQISGNTIYF. The CDR3 DNA reads as TGTGCCAGCAGCGTGGGACAAATCTCTGGAAACACCATATATTTT.